Below, 3 T cell receptor beta chains from the same sample are listed, as sequenced in a study of OX40 agonist ivuxolimab in advanced cancers. Profiled with immunoSEQ multiplex PCR; TCRdb holds only in-frame clones, not every one. The table has more than 95,000 clones, around 93% seen once. Source: CD4+ or CD8+ T cells sorted from blood, taken in a trial of the OX40 agonist ivuxolimab. The receptors come from an adult with an advanced solid tumor such as melanoma, head and neck, liver or kidney cancer.

V usage is TRBV5-1 and J usage is TRBJ1-1; D call uncertain. This CDR3 region has 13 residues. The germline V gene has CDR1 SGHRS and CDR2 YFSETQ. The V and J ends lost 1 base and 4 bases respectively, with 8 bases between them. The CDR3 spells CASSLMEGTEAFF. The CDR3 coding sequence is TGCGCCAGCAGCTTGATGGAGGGCACTGAAGCTTTCTTT.

The chain recombines TRBV6-6 with TRBJ1-2, with D perhaps TRBD1 (6 bases). CDR3 size: 12 residues. The germline gives CDR1 MNHNY, CDR2 SVGAGI (reference sequence). Deletions cut 11 bases from V and 2 bases from J, with 12 bases between. Written as DNA, the CDR3 is TGTGCCTTATACCAGGGGAACTATGGCTACACCTTC. This codes for CALYQGNYGYTF.

The V gene is TRBV10-3, the J gene TRBJ2-5; possibly TRBD1 for D (5 bases). The J call is in doubt because the DNA end fits TRBJ2-7 better. This CDR3 has 12 residues. The germline V gene encodes CDR1 ENHRY and CDR2 SYGVKD. The CDR3 DNA follows: TGTGCCATAACTGGGGAAGGGGACGAGCAGTACTTC. Amino acid sequence: CAITGEGDEQYF.